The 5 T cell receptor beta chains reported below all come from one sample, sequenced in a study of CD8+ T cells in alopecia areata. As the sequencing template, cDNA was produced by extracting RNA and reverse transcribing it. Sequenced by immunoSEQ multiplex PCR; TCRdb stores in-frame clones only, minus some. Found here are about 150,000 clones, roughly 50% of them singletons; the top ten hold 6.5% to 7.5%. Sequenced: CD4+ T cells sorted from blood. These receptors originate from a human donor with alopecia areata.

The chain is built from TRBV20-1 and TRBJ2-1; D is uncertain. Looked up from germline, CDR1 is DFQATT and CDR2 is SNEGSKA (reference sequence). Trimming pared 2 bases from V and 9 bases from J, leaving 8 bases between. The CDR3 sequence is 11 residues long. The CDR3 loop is CSARQVVEQFF. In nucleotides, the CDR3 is TGCAGTGCTAGACAGGTGGTTGAGCAGTTCTTC.

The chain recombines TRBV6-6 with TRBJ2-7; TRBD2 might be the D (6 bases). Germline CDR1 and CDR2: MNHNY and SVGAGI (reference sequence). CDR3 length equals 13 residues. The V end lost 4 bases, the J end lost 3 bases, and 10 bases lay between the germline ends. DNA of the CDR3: TGTGCCAGCAGTTGGGAGGTCCTCTACGAGCAGTACTTC. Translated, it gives CASSWEVLYEQYF.

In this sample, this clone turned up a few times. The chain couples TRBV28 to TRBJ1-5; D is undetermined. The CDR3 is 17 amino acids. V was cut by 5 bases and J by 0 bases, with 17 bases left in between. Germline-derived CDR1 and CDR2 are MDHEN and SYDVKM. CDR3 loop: CASSGGPSSHSNQPQHF. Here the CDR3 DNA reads TGTGCCAGCAGTGGAGGTCCGAGTTCCCATAGCAATCAGCCCCAGCATTTT.

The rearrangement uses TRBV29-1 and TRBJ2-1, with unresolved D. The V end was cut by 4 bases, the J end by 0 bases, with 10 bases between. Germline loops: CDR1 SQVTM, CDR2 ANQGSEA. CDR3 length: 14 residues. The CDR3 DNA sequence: TGCAGCGTTGGCGGTCCGACCTCCTACAATGAGCAGTTCTTC. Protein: CSVGGPTSYNEQFF.

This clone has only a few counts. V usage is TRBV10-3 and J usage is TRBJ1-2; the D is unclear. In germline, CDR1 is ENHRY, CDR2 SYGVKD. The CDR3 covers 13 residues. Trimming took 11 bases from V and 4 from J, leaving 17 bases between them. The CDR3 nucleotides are TGTGCCGTATCCGGGTCTCTTGCCTATGGCTACACCTTC. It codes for CAVSGSLAYGYTF.